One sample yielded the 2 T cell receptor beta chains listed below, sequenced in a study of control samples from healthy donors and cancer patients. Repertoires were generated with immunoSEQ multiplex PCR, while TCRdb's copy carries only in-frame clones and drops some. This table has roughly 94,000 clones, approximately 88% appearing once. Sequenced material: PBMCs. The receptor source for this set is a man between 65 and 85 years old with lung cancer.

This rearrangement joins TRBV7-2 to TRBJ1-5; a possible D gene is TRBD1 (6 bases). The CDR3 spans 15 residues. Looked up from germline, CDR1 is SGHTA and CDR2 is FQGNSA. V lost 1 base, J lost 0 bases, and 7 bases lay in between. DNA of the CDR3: TGTGCCAGCAGCTTAGGGGACACTAGCAATCAGCCCCAGCATTTT. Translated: CASSLGDTSNQPQHF.

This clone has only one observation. This CDR3 is CASSYPGTPVPNEKLFF. In nucleotides, the CDR3 is TGTGCCAGCAGCTACCCCGGGACACCTGTCCCTAATGAAAAACTGTTTTTT. This sequence joins TRBV7-9 and TRBJ1-4, with D maybe TRBD1 (6 bases). Trimming took 4 bases from V and 3 from J, leaving 18 bases between them. CDR1 is SEHNR and CDR2 is FQNEAQ in the germline V gene (reference sequence). The CDR3 sequence is 17 residues long. The whole variable domain, remainder taken from reference TRBV7-9 and TRBJ1-4, is DTGVSQNPRHKITKRGQNVTFRCDPISEHNRLYWYRQTLGQGPEFLTYFQNEAQLEKSRLLSDRFSAERPKGSFSTLEIQRTEQGDSAMYLCASSYPGTPVPNEKLFFGSGTQLSVL.